A selection of T cell receptor beta chains follows, all from one sample in a study of post-analysis software for immune sequencing data. TCRdb re-derived calls from the PCR reads in MiXCR, one entry per CDR3 protein. The sample lists about 820,000 distinct CDR3 sequences; approximately 50% were seen once. Source material: blood. These receptors were taken from a girl aged 10-17 years with multiple sclerosis. Both conserved end residues are part of each CDR3. Fields, in order: V gene, clone size, D gene, J gene, CDR3 DNA, CDR3 protein. The D gene is left open where the match is weak. Some rows have no size entry. The others give once, few or many, or a class for an expanded clone.

TRBV9	NA	TRBD2	TRBJ2-5	TGTGCCAGCAGCAACAGACTAGCGGGGCCCACCCAACGGGAGACCCAGTACTTC	CASSNRLAGPTQRETQYF
TRBV20-1	NA	TRBD2	TRBJ2-7	TGCAGTGCTAGGGGGGGGGGAGTGAGCTACGAGCAGTACTTC	CSARGGGVSYEQYF
TRBV4-1	NA	NA	TRBJ2-7	TGCGCCAGCAGCCAAGACAACGAGCAGTACTTC	CASSQDNEQYF
TRBV7-6	NA	TRBD2	TRBJ2-1	TGTGCCAGCAGCGCCTACCTTGGGACTAGCTCCTACAATGAGCAGTTCTTC	CASSAYLGTSSYNEQFF
TRBV25-1	NA	NA	TRBJ2-7	TGTGCCAGCAGTAAAGGTGGCGCCTACGAGCAGTACTTC	CASSKGGAYEQYF
TRBV7-8	NA	TRBD1	TRBJ2-1	TGTGCCAGCAGCTTTACAGGGGAAAGGGGCAATGAGCAGTTCTTC	CASSFTGERGNEQFF
TRBV29-1	NA	TRBD1	TRBJ2-3	TGCAGCGTTGGGACAGGGGAATGGACAGATACGCAGTATTTT	CSVGTGEWTDTQYF
TRBV5-1	NA	TRBD2	TRBJ2-1	TGCGCCAGCAGCACCGGACTAGCGGGAGGGCCGACCTACAATGAGCAGTTCTTC	CASSTGLAGGPTYNEQFF
TRBV9	NA	NA	TRBJ2-1	TGTGCCAGCAGCGTAGTTTCGACTAACTACAATGAGCAGTTCTTC	CASSVVSTNYNEQFF
TRBV3-1	NA	NA	TRBJ1-1	TGTGCCAGCAGCCCCCGGGGGGTGGGCACTGAAGCTTTCTTT	CASSPRGVGTEAFF
TRBV29-1	few	NA	TRBJ2-4	NA	CSVGTGTGTIRYF
TRBV27	NA	NA	TRBJ1-6	TGTGCCAGCAGTTTGGACGGACCTGGGGGTTCACCCCTCCACTTT	CASSLDGPGGSPLHF
TRBV6-5	NA	NA	TRBJ1-1	TGTGCCAGCAGTTACTCATGGGTGTGGACTGAAGCTTTCTTT	CASSYSWVWTEAFF
TRBV9	NA	NA	TRBJ2-5	TGTGCCAGCAGCGTAGTGGGGGGCCAGACCCAGTACTTC	CASSVVGGQTQYF
TRBV12-3/TRBV12-4	once	TRBD2	TRBJ2-1	TGTGCCAGCAGTTTAATGGGACTACCCTACAATGAGCAGTTCTTC	CASSLMGLPYNEQFF
TRBV12-3/TRBV12-4	few	TRBD1	TRBJ1-2	TGTGCCAGCAGGGGGGGACAGCCAGGGGATGGCTACACCTTC	CASRGGQPGDGYTF
TRBV12-3/TRBV12-4	NA	TRBD1	TRBJ1-5	TGTGCCAGCACAGAGGGGACAGGGGGCAATCAGCCCCAGCATTTT	CASTEGTGGNQPQHF
TRBV7-2	few	NA	TRBJ2-7	TGTGCCAGCAGCTTAGCATCCTTAGAGCAGTACTTC	CASSLASLEQYF
TRBV5-1	NA	NA	TRBJ2-7	TGCGCCAGCAGCTTGGCCAAGGTAGATTCAGAGCAGTACTTC	CASSLAKVDSEQYF
TRBV20-1	NA	TRBD2	TRBJ2-5	TGCAGTGCTAGAGATTTGAAAAGCGGGAGTACTAAAGAGACCCAGTACTTC	CSARDLKSGSTKETQYF
TRBV7-9	few	TRBD1	TRBJ1-1	TGTGCCAGCAGCGACACAGGGGCCAGGTCGAACACTGAAGCTTTCTTT	CASSDTGARSNTEAFF
TRBV15	NA	NA	TRBJ1-1	TGTGCCACCAGCAGAGATCAATCGGGGAACACTGAAGCTTTCTTT	CATSRDQSGNTEAFF